This is a list of T cell receptor beta chains from one sample in a study of blood T cell repertoires in COVID-19. Measured with immunoSEQ multiplex PCR; TCRdb has only the in-frame clones, and not every one. The sample has about 100,000 clones; about 77% are singletons. The sequencing sample was made of peripheral blood. Receptors were obtained from a woman aged 70-85 years with acute or convalescent COVID-19. Both conserved end residues are part of each CDR3. The order of the fields is J gene, D gene, V gene, clone size, CDR3 protein, CDR3 DNA. A D gene is named only where the DNA matches it firmly. Clone size, where shown, is once, few, many, or a class for clones that have expanded.

j_gene: TRBJ2-3
d_gene: NA
v_gene: TRBV7-3
abundance: NA
CDR3aa: CASSLIRTDTQYF
CDR3nt: TGTGCCAGCAGCTTAATCAGAACAGATACGCAGTATTTT

j_gene: TRBJ2-5
d_gene: TRBD2
v_gene: TRBV5-1
abundance: NA
CDR3aa: CASSQSSSGGLETQYF
CDR3nt: TGCGCCAGCAGCCAGTCCTCTAGCGGGGGTTTAGAGACCCAGTACTTC

j_gene: TRBJ2-2
d_gene: NA
v_gene: TRBV12-5
abundance: NA
CDR3aa: CASGFDTYTGELFF
CDR3nt: TGTGCTAGTGGTTTCGACACCTACACCGGGGAGCTGTTTTTT

j_gene: TRBJ2-5
d_gene: TRBD2
v_gene: TRBV13
abundance: NA
CDR3aa: CASSTRLAGYQETQYF
CDR3nt: TGTGCCAGCAGCACCCGACTAGCGGGGTACCAAGAGACCCAGTACTTC

j_gene: TRBJ1-5
d_gene: NA
v_gene: TRBV6-6
abundance: NA
CDR3aa: CASSPGRGGSGNQPQHF
CDR3nt: TGTGCCAGCAGTCCAGGGAGGGGGGGATCCGGCAATCAGCCCCAGCATTTT

j_gene: TRBJ1-4
d_gene: TRBD1
v_gene: TRBV11-2
abundance: NA
CDR3aa: CASSSPGGEKLFF
CDR3nt: TGTGCCAGCAGTTCCCCAGGGGGTGAAAAACTGTTTTTT

j_gene: TRBJ1-6
d_gene: NA
v_gene: TRBV19
abundance: NA
CDR3aa: CASAGANSPLHF
CDR3nt: TGTGCCAGTGCAGGGGCGAATTCACCCCTCCACTTT

j_gene: TRBJ1-3
d_gene: NA
v_gene: TRBV6-5
abundance: NA
CDR3aa: CASRPRESGNTIYF
CDR3nt: TGTGCCAGCAGACCCCGGGAATCCGGAAACACCATATATTTT

j_gene: TRBJ2-7
d_gene: TRBD2
v_gene: TRBV5-5
abundance: NA
CDR3aa: CASGALAGAYEQYF
CDR3nt: TGTGCCAGCGGGGCTTTAGCGGGGGCCTACGAGCAGTACTTC

j_gene: TRBJ1-5
d_gene: NA
v_gene: TRBV12-3/TRBV12-4
abundance: NA
CDR3aa: CASSFQSNQPQHF
CDR3nt: TGTGCCAGCAGTTTTCAAAGCAATCAGCCCCAGCATTTT

j_gene: TRBJ2-5
d_gene: NA
v_gene: TRBV7-9
abundance: NA
CDR3aa: CASSLGGEGVKETQYF
CDR3nt: TGTGCCAGCAGCTTAGGCGGAGAGGGCGTAAAAGAGACCCAGTACTTC

j_gene: TRBJ2-1
d_gene: NA
v_gene: TRBV6-5
abundance: NA
CDR3aa: CASSYGPAGWQFF
CDR3nt: TGTGCCAGCAGTTACGGACCCGCGGGGTGGCAGTTCTTC

j_gene: TRBJ1-6
d_gene: NA
v_gene: TRBV30
abundance: NA
CDR3aa: CAGGGAGYSPLHF
CDR3nt: TGTGCCGGGGGGGGAGCGGGGTATTCACCCCTCCACTTT

j_gene: TRBJ1-6
d_gene: NA
v_gene: TRBV19
abundance: NA
CDR3aa: CASSNGGSPLHF
CDR3nt: TGTGCCAGTAGTAACGGGGGATCACCCCTCCACTTT

j_gene: TRBJ2-6
d_gene: TRBD1
v_gene: TRBV3-1/TRBV3-2
abundance: NA
CDR3aa: CASSARDRVLSGANVLTF
CDR3nt: TGTGCCAGCAGCGCCCGGGACAGGGTGTTGAGTGGGGCCAACGTCCTGACTTTC

j_gene: TRBJ1-4
d_gene: TRBD1
v_gene: TRBV7-9
abundance: NA
CDR3aa: CASSLGTGGNEKLFF
CDR3nt: TGTGCCAGCAGCTTAGGGACAGGAGGTAATGAAAAACTGTTTTTT

j_gene: TRBJ1-2
d_gene: NA
v_gene: TRBV19
abundance: NA
CDR3aa: CASIDQIGSGYTF
CDR3nt: TGTGCCAGTATTGATCAGATTGGTTCCGGCTACACCTTC

j_gene: TRBJ2-2
d_gene: TRBD1
v_gene: TRBV29-1
abundance: NA
CDR3aa: CSVGGQGANGELFF
CDR3nt: TGCAGCGTTGGGGGACAGGGGGCTAACGGGGAGCTGTTTTTT

j_gene: TRBJ1-1
d_gene: NA
v_gene: TRBV5-1
abundance: few
CDR3aa: CASTLTVSTEAFF
CDR3nt: TGCGCCAGCACTCTGACAGTTAGCACTGAAGCTTTCTTT

j_gene: TRBJ2-5
d_gene: NA
v_gene: TRBV2
abundance: NA
CDR3aa: CASSEVVSLTQYF
CDR3nt: TGTGCCAGCAGTGAAGTCGTCTCGTTGACCCAGTACTTC

j_gene: TRBJ2-3
d_gene: NA
v_gene: TRBV20-1
abundance: NA
CDR3aa: CSASDLGSPTDTQYF
CDR3nt: TGCAGTGCTAGTGATCTGGGGAGTCCCACAGATACGCAGTATTTT

j_gene: TRBJ2-3
d_gene: TRBD2
v_gene: TRBV28
abundance: once
CDR3aa: CASSGTSGGIDTQYF
CDR3nt: TGTGCCAGCAGCGGGACTAGCGGGGGGATAGATACGCAGTATTTT

j_gene: TRBJ1-2
d_gene: NA
v_gene: TRBV28
abundance: NA
CDR3aa: CASSLWGQGRAHTF
CDR3nt: TGTGCCAGCAGTTTATGGGGCCAGGGGCGAGCACACACCTTC

j_gene: TRBJ1-1
d_gene: NA
v_gene: TRBV30
abundance: NA
CDR3aa: CAWSVAGGAEAFF
CDR3nt: TGTGCCTGGAGTGTAGCGGGGGGTGCTGAAGCTTTCTTT

j_gene: TRBJ2-5
d_gene: TRBD1
v_gene: TRBV3-1/TRBV3-2
abundance: NA
CDR3aa: CASSQDRSGGAQYF
CDR3nt: TGTGCCAGCAGTCAGGACAGGTCGGGTGGGGCCCAGTACTTC

j_gene: TRBJ2-1
d_gene: TRBD2
v_gene: TRBV20-1
abundance: NA
CDR3aa: CSASPTSGVDNEQFF
CDR3nt: TGCAGTGCTAGTCCGACTAGCGGGGTTGACAATGAGCAGTTCTTC

j_gene: TRBJ1-2
d_gene: TRBD1
v_gene: TRBV18
abundance: NA
CDR3aa: CASSVDRVMGNYGYTF
CDR3nt: TGTGCCAGCTCAGTCGACAGGGTGATGGGGAACTATGGCTACACCTTC

j_gene: TRBJ1-2
d_gene: NA
v_gene: TRBV6-5
abundance: NA
CDR3aa: CASNPRGVEGYTF
CDR3nt: TGTGCCAGCAATCCACGGGGGGTGGAGGGCTACACCTTC

j_gene: TRBJ1-4
d_gene: TRBD1
v_gene: TRBV18
abundance: NA
CDR3aa: CASSPQGAGEKLFF
CDR3nt: TGTGCCAGCTCACCACAGGGGGCGGGTGAAAAACTGTTTTTT

j_gene: TRBJ1-5
d_gene: NA
v_gene: TRBV19
abundance: NA
CDR3aa: CASSISVSQPQHF
CDR3nt: TGTGCCAGTAGTATCAGCGTAAGTCAGCCCCAGCATTTT

j_gene: TRBJ2-1
d_gene: NA
v_gene: TRBV5-6
abundance: few
CDR3aa: CAILPVDEQFF
CDR3nt: TGTGCCATCCTCCCGGTAGATGAGCAGTTCTTC

j_gene: TRBJ2-3
d_gene: TRBD2
v_gene: TRBV9
abundance: NA
CDR3aa: CASSVASGGGSTDTQYF
CDR3nt: TGTGCCAGCAGCGTAGCCTCCGGGGGGGGCTCCACAGATACGCAGTATTTT

j_gene: TRBJ1-1
d_gene: TRBD1
v_gene: TRBV7-2
abundance: few
CDR3aa: CASTAQGTGTEAFF
CDR3nt: TGTGCCAGCACCGCACAGGGGACGGGGACTGAAGCTTTCTTT

j_gene: TRBJ1-2
d_gene: NA
v_gene: TRBV28
abundance: NA
CDR3aa: CASKEGRANYGYTF
CDR3nt: TGTGCCAGCAAGGAGGGGAGGGCTAACTATGGCTACACCTTC

j_gene: TRBJ2-7
d_gene: TRBD2
v_gene: TRBV9
abundance: NA
CDR3aa: CASSGTSVSYEQYF
CDR3nt: TGTGCCAGCAGCGGAACTAGCGTTTCCTACGAGCAGTACTTC

j_gene: TRBJ1-2
d_gene: NA
v_gene: TRBV5-5
abundance: NA
CDR3aa: CASSLAEGGDNYGYTF
CDR3nt: TGTGCCAGCAGCTTGGCGGAGGGAGGAGATAACTATGGCTACACCTTC

j_gene: TRBJ1-5
d_gene: TRBD1
v_gene: TRBV19
abundance: NA
CDR3aa: CASWDRESNQPQHF
CDR3nt: TGTGCCAGTTGGGACAGGGAAAGCAATCAGCCCCAGCATTTT

j_gene: TRBJ2-3
d_gene: TRBD1
v_gene: TRBV15
abundance: NA
CDR3aa: CATSRDSDRGTDTQYF
CDR3nt: TGTGCCACCAGCAGAGATTCGGACAGGGGTACAGATACGCAGTATTTT

j_gene: TRBJ1-2
d_gene: TRBD1
v_gene: TRBV24-1
abundance: NA
CDR3aa: CATSDRAGGDRDIHGYTF
CDR3nt: TGTGCCACCAGTGATCGGGCGGGGGGTGACAGGGATATTCATGGCTACACCTTC

j_gene: TRBJ2-7
d_gene: TRBD1
v_gene: TRBV10-3
abundance: few
CDR3aa: CAILGQGFYEQYF
CDR3nt: TGTGCCATCCTAGGACAGGGGTTTTACGAGCAGTACTTC

j_gene: TRBJ2-5
d_gene: NA
v_gene: TRBV9
abundance: NA
CDR3aa: CASSVGLYQETQYF
CDR3nt: TGTGCCAGCAGCGTAGGGCTCTACCAAGAGACCCAGTACTTC

j_gene: TRBJ2-1
d_gene: NA
v_gene: TRBV15
abundance: NA
CDR3aa: CATSRDIQSNYNEQFF
CDR3nt: TGTGCCACCAGCAGAGATATACAGTCGAACTACAATGAGCAGTTCTTC

j_gene: TRBJ1-1
d_gene: TRBD1
v_gene: TRBV5-1
abundance: NA
CDR3aa: CASSFRQGSEAFF
CDR3nt: TGCGCCAGCAGCTTCAGACAGGGTAGTGAAGCTTTCTTT

j_gene: TRBJ2-2
d_gene: NA
v_gene: TRBV29-1
abundance: NA
CDR3aa: CSVEGSAGTGELFF
CDR3nt: TGCAGCGTTGAAGGTTCCGCGGGCACCGGGGAGCTGTTTTTT

j_gene: TRBJ1-1
d_gene: NA
v_gene: TRBV7-9
abundance: once
CDR3aa: CASCSQANTEAFF
CDR3nt: TGTGCCAGCTGCTCGCAGGCGAACACTGAAGCTTTCTTT

j_gene: TRBJ1-4
d_gene: NA
v_gene: TRBV21-1
abundance: NA
CDR3aa: CASSKATGQVNEKLFF
CDR3nt: TGTGCCAGCAGCAAAGCGACGGGACAGGTTAATGAAAAACTGTTTTTT

j_gene: TRBJ1-4
d_gene: NA
v_gene: TRBV12-3/TRBV12-4
abundance: once
CDR3aa: CASTRTNEKLFF
CDR3nt: TGTGCCAGCACCCGGACTAATGAAAAACTGTTTTTT

j_gene: TRBJ1-1
d_gene: NA
v_gene: TRBV7-3
abundance: NA
CDR3aa: CASSRGGDTEAFF
CDR3nt: TGTGCCAGCAGTCGTGGAGGGGACACTGAAGCTTTCTTT

j_gene: TRBJ1-6
d_gene: NA
v_gene: TRBV9
abundance: NA
CDR3aa: CASSPDTGYNSPLHF
CDR3nt: TGTGCCAGCAGCCCGGACACCGGTTATAATTCACCCCTCCACTTT

j_gene: TRBJ1-1
d_gene: NA
v_gene: TRBV30
abundance: few
CDR3aa: CAWGHGGPDTEAFF
CDR3nt: TGTGCCTGGGGGCATGGTGGCCCGGATACTGAAGCTTTCTTT

j_gene: TRBJ1-4
d_gene: TRBD1
v_gene: TRBV27
abundance: NA
CDR3aa: CASSLGTANEKLFF
CDR3nt: TGTGCCAGCAGTCTCGGGACAGCTAATGAAAAACTGTTTTTT

j_gene: TRBJ1-2
d_gene: NA
v_gene: TRBV6-4
abundance: NA
CDR3aa: CASSDTGNPHGYTF
CDR3nt: TGTGCCAGCAGTGACACCGGGAATCCGCATGGCTACACCTTC

j_gene: TRBJ1-5
d_gene: NA
v_gene: TRBV4-2
abundance: NA
CDR3aa: CASSHLDRNNQPQHF
CDR3nt: TGTGCCAGCAGCCACCTGGACAGAAATAATCAGCCCCAGCATTTT

j_gene: TRBJ1-1
d_gene: NA
v_gene: TRBV3-1/TRBV3-2
abundance: NA
CDR3aa: CASSPWTGEAFF
CDR3nt: TGTGCCAGCAGCCCATGGACGGGAGAAGCTTTCTTT

j_gene: TRBJ2-7
d_gene: TRBD1
v_gene: TRBV2
abundance: NA
CDR3aa: CASSEQVSTGSPF
CDR3nt: TGTGCCAGCAGTGAACAGGTTTCGACAGGGTCCCCCTTC